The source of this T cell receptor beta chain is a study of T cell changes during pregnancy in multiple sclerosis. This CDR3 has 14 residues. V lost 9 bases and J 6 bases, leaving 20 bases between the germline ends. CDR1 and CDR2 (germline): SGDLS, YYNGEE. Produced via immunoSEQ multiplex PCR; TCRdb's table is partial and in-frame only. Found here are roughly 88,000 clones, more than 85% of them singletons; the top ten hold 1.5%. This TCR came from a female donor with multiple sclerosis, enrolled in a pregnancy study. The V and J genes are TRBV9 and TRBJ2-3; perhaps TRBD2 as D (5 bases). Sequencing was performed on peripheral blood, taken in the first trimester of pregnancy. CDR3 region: CATNVLTIRDTQYF. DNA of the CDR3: TGTGCCACGAACGTACTGACTATACGGGATACGCAGTATTTT.